These 32 T cell receptor beta chains originate from one sample sequenced in a study of blood T cell repertoires in COVID-19. Profiled with immunoSEQ multiplex PCR; TCRdb holds only in-frame clones, not every one. The table records 55,000 to 80,000 clones, roughly 78% of them present only once. Input material: peripheral blood. The origin of the receptors is a man in his sixties with COVID-19, enrolled during active disease.

This chain joins TRBV11-3 and TRBJ2-3; the D gene is possibly TRBD2 (6 bases). The CDR3 consists of 15 residues. Per germline, CDR1 SGHNT and CDR2 YENEEA. Trimming took 2 bases from V and 0 from J, leaving 9 bases between them. The CDR3 sequence: CASSLHGTSTDTQYF. DNA for the CDR3: TGTGCCAGCAGCTTACACGGGACTAGCACAGATACGCAGTATTTT. The full variable domain, rest sourced from reference TRBV11-3 and TRBJ2-3, is EAGVVQSPRYKIIEKKQPVAFWCNPISGHNTLYWYLQNLGQGPELLIRYENEEAVDDSQLPKDRFSAERLKGVDSTLKIQPAELGDSAVYLCASSLHGTSTDTQYFGPGTRLTVL.

This clone was seen a handful of times. The rearrangement links TRBV5-1 to TRBJ2-3; maybe TRBD2 (6 bases). CDR1 SGHRS and CDR2 YFSETQ come from the germline V gene. Trimming took off 4 bases at V and 0 bases at J, with 12 bases between the two ends. There are 15 residues in the CDR3. The CDR3: CASSAGTTSTDTQYF. CDR3 DNA sequence: TGCGCCAGCAGCGCGGGGACCACTAGCACAGATACGCAGTATTTT.

The chain combines TRBV5-1 with TRBJ2-5, with D hard to call. The CDR3 is made up of 14 amino acids. Germline V gene data show CDR1 as SGHRS and CDR2 as YFSETQ. The V end lost 0 bases, the J end lost 1 base, and 7 bases lay between the germline ends. Here the CDR3 DNA reads TGCGCCAGCAGCTTGGAGGTAGCCCAAGAGACCCAGTACTTC. It specifies CASSLEVAQETQYF.

The V gene is TRBV6-5, the J gene TRBJ1-2; D is perhaps TRBD1 (6 bases). V lost 2 bases to trimming and J lost 8 bases, with 15 bases between them. This CDR3 contains 14 residues. Germline loops: CDR1 MNHEY, CDR2 SVGAGI. The CDR3 here is CASSYTGKVRGYTF. CDR3 in DNA: TGTGCCAGCAGTTACACAGGGAAGGTGAGAGGCTACACCTTC.

V is TRBV19 and J is TRBJ1-4, with TRBD1 matching 9 bases. Germline V gene sequence: CDR1 LNHDA, CDR2 SQIVND (reference sequence). The CDR3 has 15 amino acids. The J segment lost 8 bases and the V segment lost 8 bases, leaving 12 bases of the junction unmatched. The CDR3 here is CASLDRDRVGEKLFF. In DNA, the CDR3 is TGTGCCAGTTTAGACCGGGACAGGGTGGGCGAAAAACTGTTTTTT.

This sequence joins TRBV7-2 and TRBJ2-1; 8 bases are shared with TRBD2. The CDR3 contains 15 residues. V lost 2 bases, J lost 3 bases, and 3 bases stayed unmatched. Germline lookup yields CDR1 SGHTA and CDR2 FQGNSA. The CDR3 DNA follows: TGTGCCAGCAGCTTAAGTAGCGGGATCTACAATGAGCAGTTCTTC. This sequence encodes CASSLSSGIYNEQFF.

The chain uses TRBV5-4 and TRBJ1-2; 7 positions match TRBD1. Trimming removed 0 bases from V and 7 bases from J; junction bases left unmatched: 6. The CDR3 is 14 residues long. Germline V gene sequence: CDR1 SGHNT, CDR2 YYREEE (reference sequence). CDR3 protein: CASSLVGGGGGYTF. DNA of the CDR3: TGTGCCAGCAGCTTGGTAGGAGGGGGCGGTGGCTACACCTTC.

V usage is TRBV5-4 and J usage is TRBJ2-3, with 14 bases lining up with TRBD2. The germline V gene has CDR1 SGHNT and CDR2 YYREEE (reference sequence). The V gene end was trimmed by 4 bases and the J gene end by 6 bases; junction bases not matched to a gene: 13. This CDR3 contains 18 residues. CDR3 DNA sequence: TGTGCCAGCAGCGACAGACTAGCGGGAGGGCGTGCCACGGATACGCAGTATTTT. Residues: CASSDRLAGGRATDTQYF. Full variable domain (missing parts from reference TRBV5-4 and TRBJ2-3): ETGVTQSPTHLIKTRGQQVTLRCSSQSGHNTVSWYQQALGQGPQFIFQYYREEENGRGNFPPRFSGLQFPNYSSELNVNALELDDSALYLCASSDRLAGGRATDTQYFGPGTRLTVL.

The V gene is TRBV30, the J gene TRBJ1-1; the D is unclear. Germline CDR1 and CDR2: GTSNPN and SVGIG (reference sequence). V lost 7 bases to trimming and J lost 3 bases, with 18 bases between them. There are 14 residues in the CDR3. For the CDR3, the DNA is TGTGCCTTGAAAACAGTATTACCTGACACTGAAGCTTTCTTT. Encoded protein: CALKTVLPDTEAFF. Full variable domain (outside the CDR3, taken from reference TRBV30 and TRBJ1-1): SQTIHQWPATLVQPVGSPLSLECTVEGTSNPNLYWYRQAAGRGLQLLFYSVGIGQISSEVPQNLSASRPQDRQFILSSKKLLLSDSGFYLCALKTVLPDTEAFFGQGTRLTVV.

V and J are TRBV7-9 and TRBJ1-2; 10 nucleotides line up with TRBD1. With V trimmed by 2 bases and J by 6 bases, 9 bases remained unmatched. This CDR3 spans 16 amino acids. Germline V gene sequence: CDR1 SEHNR, CDR2 FQNEAQ (reference sequence). The CDR3: CASSLRKDRGFDGYTF. The CDR3 coding sequence is TGTGCCAGCAGCTTACGAAAGGACAGGGGGTTTGATGGCTACACCTTC.

The CDR3 is CAISEGETGSYEQYF. The CDR3 region has the DNA TGTGCCATCAGTGAGGGAGAGACAGGATCCTACGAGCAGTACTTC. V and J are TRBV10-3 and TRBJ2-7, with a weak D call TRBD1 (6 bases). CDR3 length: 15 residues. Germline V lookup: CDR1 ENHRY, CDR2 SYGVKD. V dropped 2 bases and J dropped 1 base, with 12 bases sitting between them.

The V and J genes are TRBV6-5 and TRBJ2-7; D gene uncertain. The CDR3 extends over 14 amino acids. Deletions cut 6 bases from V and 0 bases from J, with 12 bases between. From germline, CDR1 is MNHEY and CDR2 SVGAGI. The CDR3: CASSPTISSYEQYF. DNA for the CDR3: TGTGCCAGCAGCCCGACAATTAGCTCCTACGAGCAGTACTTC.

The chain recombines TRBV5-1 with TRBJ2-6; D uncertain. The CDR3 covers 15 residues. Germline CDR1 is SGHRS and CDR2 is YFSETQ. V lost 0 bases, J lost 3 bases, and 7 bases lay in between. CDR3 protein: CASSLDILGANVLTF. In nucleotides, the CDR3 is TGCGCCAGCAGCTTGGATATCCTTGGGGCCAACGTCCTGACTTTC.

This clone has just a few counts. The V call is TRBV9, the J call TRBJ1-2; tentatively, D is TRBD1 (6 bases). The CDR3 is 15 residues long. The ends were cut back, 3 bases at V and 3 bases at J, with 15 bases in the middle. Germline V gene lookup returns CDR1 SGDLS and CDR2 YYNGEE. CDR3 amino acids: CASSEGVWGDYGYTF. The CDR3 DNA sequence: TGTGCCAGCAGCGAGGGGGTTTGGGGAGACTATGGCTACACCTTC.

This clone was picked up a small number of times. V and J are TRBV6-4 and TRBJ2-6; 11 bases align to TRBD1. CDR1 and CDR2 from the germline V gene are MRHNA and SNTAGT. Germline trimming cut 4 bases from V and 2 bases from J; bases unmatched to any gene: 1. The CDR3 covers 16 residues. CDR3 protein: CASSGTGGAGANVLTF. In DNA form, the CDR3 reads TGTGCCAGCAGTGGGACAGGGGGCGCTGGGGCCAACGTCCTGACTTTC.

This chain joins TRBV3-1 (or the pseudogene TRBV3-2) and TRBJ2-4; TRBD2 aligns across 10 bases. Per the germline V gene, CDR1 is LGHDT and CDR2 is YNNKEL (reference sequence). The CDR3 runs to 15 residues. The trim removed 3 bases at V and 7 bases at J, leaving 6 bases unmatched. CDR3 in DNA: TGTGCCAGCAGCCACGTAGCGGGAGGCAGGAACATTCAGTACTTC. It is translated as CASSHVAGGRNIQYF.

In DNA form, the CDR3 reads TGTGCCAGCAGCGCTTACAGCAATGAGCAGTTCTTC. It codes for CASSAYSNEQFF. The rearrangement uses TRBV9 and TRBJ2-1, with D unclear. V gave up 3 bases and J gave up 6 bases, with 7 bases separating them. Germline V lookup: CDR1 SGDLS, CDR2 YYNGEE. The CDR3 totals 12 residues. The full variable domain, its missing parts supplied by reference TRBV9 and TRBJ2-1, is DSGVTQTPKHLITATGQRVTLRCSPRSGDLSVYWYQQSLDQGLQFLIQYYNGEERAKGNILERFSAQQFPDLHSELNLSSLELGDSALYFCASSAYSNEQFFGPGTRLTVL.

V and J are TRBV5-4 and TRBJ2-3, with D uncertain. The CDR3 is 14 residues long. Trimming removed 0 bases from V and 2 bases from J, with 7 bases in between. Germline-derived CDR1 and CDR2 are SGHNT and YYREEE (reference sequence). The CDR3 protein is CASSLAGSTDTQYF. DNA for the CDR3: TGTGCCAGCAGCTTGGCAGGCTCCACAGATACGCAGTATTTT.

This chain connects TRBV27 to TRBJ2-7, with unresolved D. Germline V lookup: CDR1 MNHEY, CDR2 SMNVEV (reference sequence). The germline V and J ends were trimmed by 0 bases and 6 bases, with 12 bases remaining between them. CDR3 length: 14 residues. The CDR3 nucleotides read TGTGCCAGCAGTTTATCCCTCGACTCCCTCGAGCAGTACTTC. Translated, it gives CASSLSLDSLEQYF.

The chain links TRBV15 to TRBJ2-5, with D possibly TRBD2 on 5 matching bases. Germline values: CDR1 LNHNV, CDR2 YYDKDF (reference sequence). With 5 bases removed from V and 7 bases from J, the gap between germline ends came to 11 bases. The length of the CDR3 is 12 residues. The CDR3 DNA is TGTGCCACCAGCGGTTGGGAGAGGACCCAGTACTTC. This codes for CATSGWERTQYF.

The V and J genes are TRBV19 and TRBJ2-1; the D gene is possibly TRBD2 (5 bases). The germline CDR1 and CDR2 sequences are LNHDA and SQIVND (reference sequence). The CDR3 is 12 residues long. V shed 3 bases and J shed 7 bases, with 7 bases lying between them. The CDR3 DNA reads TGTGCCAGTAGTATCCGGGAAAATGAGCAGTTCTTC. It specifies CASSIRENEQFF.

The chain is built from TRBV5-6 and TRBJ1-1; 8 nucleotides agree with TRBD1. The CDR3 is 14 amino acids. The V segment lost 4 bases and the J segment 0 bases; nucleotides outside the gene matches: 2. CDR1 is SGHDT and CDR2 is YYEEEE in the germline V gene. In DNA form, the CDR3 reads TGTGCCAGCAGCCGGACAGGGCTGAACACTGAAGCTTTCTTT. Its protein is CASSRTGLNTEAFF.

The rearrangement uses TRBV4-1 and TRBJ1-1; D possibly corresponds to TRBD1 (6 bases). The V end was cut by 1 base, the J end by 3 bases, with 12 bases between. From germline, CDR1 is MGHRA and CDR2 YSYEKL. The CDR3 runs 15 residues. The CDR3 protein is CASSQGRGGHTEAFF. In nucleotides, the CDR3 is TGCGCCAGCAGCCAAGGGAGGGGGGGCCACACTGAAGCTTTCTTT.

This clone was seen more than once but under ten times. V is TRBV28 and J is TRBJ2-7; a possible D gene is TRBD1 (6 bases). The CDR3 spans 14 residues. Germline CDR1 reads MDHEN; CDR2 reads SYDVKM. V was shortened by 6 bases and J by 2 bases, with 14 bases between the two germline ends. CDR3 nucleotides: TGTGCCAGCAGCCCCGGGACACCCCCCTACGAGCAGTACTTC. As protein: CASSPGTPPYEQYF.

V gene TRBV4-1 combines with J gene TRBJ2-7; TRBD2 matches at 7 bases. This CDR3 region has 15 residues. V lost 1 base to trimming and J lost 1 base; unmatched junction nucleotides: 4. Germline loops: CDR1 MGHRA, CDR2 YSYEKL. CDR3 nucleotides: TGCGCCAGCAGCCAAGGGGGGGGTAGATCCTACGAGCAGTACTTC. This encodes CASSQGGGRSYEQYF.

V gene TRBV4-1 combines with J gene TRBJ2-3; the match to TRBD2 covers 9 bases. CDR1 is MGHRA and CDR2 is YSYEKL in the germline V gene. J gave up 2 bases and V 7 bases, and 4 bases lay outside the gene matches. This CDR3 is built from 14 residues. The DNA for the CDR3 is TGCGCCAGCACGCTAGCGGGAAACACAGATACGCAGTATTTT. Amino acid sequence: CASTLAGNTDTQYF.

In its sample, this clone is medium-sized. Other DNA sequences from this sample encode an identical CDR3 as well. The chain has TRBV5-6 and TRBJ2-2; 7 positions agree with TRBD2. The CDR3 runs to 15 residues. CDR1 is SGHDT, CDR2 YYEEEE, per germline. The V and J ends lost 4 bases and 3 bases, in that order; junction bases with no gene match: 6. CDR3 sequence: CASSPGGGDTGELFF. CDR3 nucleotides: TGTGCCAGCAGCCCGGGGGGTGGGGACACCGGGGAGCTGTTTTTT.

J is TRBJ2-3 and V is TRBV5-1; a possible D gene is TRBD2 (5 bases). The CDR3 consists of 15 residues. CDR1 is SGHRS, CDR2 YFSETQ, per germline. The CDR3 DNA reads TGCGCGGGGAGTACAAGCGGTGCTAGCACAGATACGCAGTATTTT. It encodes CAGSTSGASTDTQYF.

The genes are TRBV11-2 and TRBJ2-7; possibly TRBD2 for D (5 bases). V lost 5 bases to trimming and J lost 1 base, with 9 bases between them. Germline assignment: CDR1 SGHAT and CDR2 FQNNGV. The CDR3 length is 13 residues. In DNA, the CDR3 is TGTGCCAGCAGCCGACTAAATTCCTACGAGCAGTACTTC. Translated: CASSRLNSYEQYF. Filled out from reference TRBV11-2 and TRBJ2-7, the complete variable domain reads EAGVAQSPRYKIIEKRQSVAFWCNPISGHATLYWYQQILGQGPKLLIQFQNNGVVDDSQLPKDRFSAERLKGVDSTLKIQPAKLEDSAVYLCASSRLNSYEQYFGPGTRLTVT.

As to this clone: One end of the junction does not line up with germline, which may come from a read error. The gene calls are TRBV6-1 and TRBJ2-1; 8 bases agree with TRBD1. Germline CDR1 and CDR2: MNHNS and SASEGT. The CDR3 consists of 15 residues. The CDR3 spells CASREGQGFHNEQFF. The CDR3 bases are TGTGCCAGCAGGGAAGGACAGGGCTTTCACAATGAGCAGTTCTTC.

The chain uses TRBV3-1 (or the pseudogene TRBV3-2) and TRBJ2-7; 9 nucleotides agree with TRBD1. The CDR3 covers 13 residues. Unmatched junction bases numbered 3, after V lost 4 bases and J lost 5 bases. The germline V gene encodes CDR1 LGHDT and CDR2 YNNKEL (reference sequence). CDR3 nucleotides: TGTGCCAGCAGCCGGGACAGGGTGAACGAGCAGTACTTC. As protein: CASSRDRVNEQYF.

The rearrangement joins TRBV12-2 to TRBJ1-5; the D segment call TRBD1 is taken from the table without a DNA check. TRBV12-2 is noted as a pseudogene. The CDR3 has 15 amino acids. The DNA of the CDR3 is TGTGCAAGTCGCTTAAGGGGGCTTTTTGATCAGCCCCAGCATTTT. This sequence encodes CASRLRGLFDQPQHF.